This is a list of T cell receptor beta chains from one sample in a study of identifying expanded T cells in peripheral blood. This table comes from immunoSEQ multiplex PCR, and its TCRdb copy is limited to in-frame clones, with some not included. The repertoire includes 110,000 or so clones, less than 90% of them detected once, and 6.5% to 9% sits in the top ten. The sample was blood. The receptor set was obtained from a person aged 18 to 69 in good health. CDR3s include the opening cysteine and the closing phenylalanine or tryptophan. The D gene is left open where the match is weak. Clone size is stated in some rows and not others, as once, few, many or a class when expanded.

TRBJ2-7 NA 13 TRBV7-9 NA CASSLVSGSEQYF TGTGCCAGCAGCTTAGTTTCGGGGAGCGAGCAGTACTTC
TRBJ1-2 NA 13 TRBV6-5 TRBD1 CASSQTGGHGYTF TGTGCCAGCAGTCAGACAGGGGGACATGGCTACACCTTC
TRBJ2-1 NA 15 TRBV19 TRBD1 CASTRAGTEYNEQFF TGTGCCAGTACTCGGGCCGGGACAGAGTACAATGAGCAGTTCTTC
TRBJ1-1 NA 14 TRBV28 TRBD1 CASPQPYRGTEAFF TGTGCCAGCCCGCAGCCCTACAGGGGAACTGAAGCTTTCTTT
TRBJ2-7 NA 13 TRBV2 TRBD1 CASRDRGPYEQYF TGTGCCAGTAGGGACAGGGGGCCCTACGAGCAGTACTTC
TRBJ2-5 NA 13 TRBV6-5 NA CASSPQGRETQYF TGTGCCAGCAGTCCACAGGGACGAGAGACCCAGTACTTC
TRBJ1-1 NA 14 TRBV7-6 NA CASSWDLRNTEAFF TGTGCCAGCAGCTGGGACCTCCGGAACACTGAAGCTTTCTTT
TRBJ1-6 NA 13 TRBV14 NA CASSQVENSPLHF TGTGCCAGCAGCCAAGTGGAAAATTCACCCCTCCACTTT
TRBJ1-1 once 13 TRBV4-2 NA CASSRVGNTEAFF TGTGCCAGCAGCCGAGTGGGGAACACTGAAGCTTTCTTT
TRBJ2-1 NA 12 TRBV29-1 TRBD2 CSVGTSLGEQFF TGCAGCGTAGGGACTAGTCTGGGTGAGCAGTTCTTC
TRBJ2-5 NA 15 TRBV18 NA CASSPPAGNQETQYF TGTGCCAGCTCACCACCCGCGGGAAACCAAGAGACCCAGTACTTC
TRBJ1-4 NA 14 TRBV19 NA CASSIQGTKGKLFF TGTGCCAGTAGTATACAAGGGACGAAGGGAAAACTGTTTTTT
TRBJ1-5 NA 15 TRBV6-1 NA CASTRQLSSNQPQHF TGTGCCAGCACTCGACAGCTTTCCAGCAATCAGCCCCAGCATTTT
TRBJ2-2 NA 16 TRBV7-2 TRBD2 CASRASGSQNTGELFF TGTGCCAGCAGGGCTAGCGGGAGTCAGAACACCGGGGAGCTGTTTTTT
TRBJ1-1 NA 14 TRBV18 NA CASSPGGGGTEAFF TGTGCCAGCTCACCAGGGGGAGGGGGCACTGAAGCTTTCTTT
TRBJ2-1 once 15 TRBV11-3 TRBD2 CASSGTSGGQYEQFF TGTGCCAGCAGCGGGACTAGCGGGGGTCAGTATGAGCAGTTCTTC
TRBJ1-5 NA 16 TRBV18 TRBD1 CASSPPGDRLNQPQHF TGTGCCAGCTCACCACCCGGGGACAGGCTCAATCAGCCCCAGCATTTT
TRBJ2-5 NA 11 TRBV29-1 NA CSVAAQETQYF TGCAGCGTTGCCGCACAAGAGACCCAGTACTTC
TRBJ1-1 NA 17 TRBV7-9 TRBD1 CASSFGSGQGMNTEAFF TGTGCCAGCAGCTTTGGGTCCGGACAGGGGATGAACACTGAAGCTTTCTTT
TRBJ2-7 NA 16 TRBV7-8 NA CASSLEGGGISYEQYF TGTGCCAGCAGCTTAGAGGGAGGGGGTATTTCCTACGAGCAGTACTTC
TRBJ2-1 NA 14 TRBV5-4 NA CASTFSLAYNEQFF TGTGCCAGCACGTTTAGTCTAGCCTACAATGAGCAGTTCTTC
TRBJ2-1 NA 14 TRBV5-1 NA CASSLAPGNNEQFF TGCGCCAGCAGCTTGGCACCGGGGAACAATGAGCAGTTCTTC
TRBJ1-5 NA 15 TRBV6-5 NA CASRRQGTSNQPQHF TGTGCCAGCAGACGGCAGGGAACCTCTAATCAGCCCCAGCATTTT
TRBJ2-7 NA 16 TRBV10-1 NA CASSEFGANGAYEQYF TGCGCCAGCAGTGAATTTGGAGCAAACGGGGCCTACGAGCAGTACTTC
TRBJ1-1 NA 15 TRBV30 TRBD1 CAWSVKDRVNTEAFF TGTGCCTGGAGTGTAAAGGACAGGGTGAACACTGAAGCTTTCTTT
TRBJ2-7 NA 16 TRBV5-4 NA CASSLVGGRKGGEQYF TGTGCCAGCAGCTTGGTCGGGGGCCGGAAAGGGGGCGAGCAGTACTTC
TRBJ2-2 once 16 TRBV4-1 TRBD1 CASSPRGQGFAGELFF TGCGCCAGCAGCCCGAGAGGACAGGGTTTCGCCGGGGAGCTGTTTTTT
TRBJ1-6 NA 16 TRBV4-2 TRBD1 CASSQGQGEDNSPLHF TGTGCCAGCAGCCAAGGACAGGGGGAGGATAATTCACCCCTCCACTTT
TRBJ1-1 NA 16 TRBV28 TRBD1 CASSSGGALGNTEAFF TGTGCCAGCAGCTCAGGGGGAGCGTTAGGAAACACTGAAGCTTTCTTT
TRBJ2-1 few 16 TRBV11-3 TRBD2 CASSPHIERGNNEQFF TGTGCCAGCAGCCCACACATTGAGCGGGGCAACAATGAGCAGTTCTTC
TRBJ2-7 NA 11 TRBV20-1 NA CSVYESYEQYF TGCAGTGTGTACGAATCCTACGAGCAGTACTTC
TRBJ2-7 NA 12 TRBV18 NA CASSPTAYEQYF TGTGCCAGCTCACCCACAGCCTACGAGCAGTACTTC
TRBJ1-2 NA 13 TRBV28 TRBD1 CASSLDRGHGYTF TGTGCCAGCAGCCTGGACAGGGGGCATGGCTACACCTTC
TRBJ2-7 once 15 TRBV19 TRBD1 CASSIITGASYEQYF TGTGCCAGTAGTATAATTACAGGGGCGTCCTACGAGCAGTACTTC
TRBJ2-7 few 15 TRBV5-1 NA CASSVGSGQRYEQYF TGCGCCAGCAGCGTGGGATCGGGTCAAAGATACGAGCAGTACTTC
TRBJ2-5 NA 12 TRBV15 NA CATSRVTETQYF TGTGCCACCAGCAGAGTAACGGAGACCCAGTACTTC
TRBJ2-6 few 18 TRBV19 NA CASSFPGTFSSGANVLTF TGTGCCAGTAGTTTTCCGGGGACCTTCTCTTCTGGGGCCAACGTCCTGACTTTC